This is a list of T cell receptor beta chains from one sample in a study of siplizumab effects on memory and regulatory T cells. Data came from immunoSEQ multiplex PCR; TCRdb stores just in-frame clones and leaves some out. Among about 56,000 clones listed, around 98% were seen once. Input material: naive CD8+ T cells sorted from blood. All receptors derive from a human donor in good health. Each CDR3 is given with its conserved first and last residue. Each record gives: CDR3 protein, J gene, V gene.

CASSPGQGRNQPQHF TRBJ1-5 TRBV4-1
CASSPREGETQYF TRBJ2-5 TRBV27
CASGLVMAGELFF TRBJ2-2 TRBV12-5
CASSTGDEQYF TRBJ2-7 TRBV18
CASSPPGTSGYEQYF TRBJ2-7 TRBV4-1
CASSQESEQFF TRBJ2-1 TRBV4-2
CASSYAGGGELFF TRBJ2-2 TRBV25-1
CASSYASGWEQYF TRBJ2-7 TRBV6-6
CASSTAGPYEQYF TRBJ2-7 TRBV5-6
CASSELAEQFF TRBJ2-1 TRBV25-1
CASSPYSGGGTEAFF TRBJ1-1 TRBV11-2
CAIRGTGELFF TRBJ2-2 TRBV10-3
CASSSRDRGSGANVLTF TRBJ2-6 TRBV27
CASSNWADGTDTQYF TRBJ2-3 TRBV5-1
CASSPRQGMYNEQFF TRBJ2-1 TRBV7-8
CASGLARDFGTDSPLHF TRBJ1-6 TRBV12-5
CALWSLETQYF TRBJ2-5 TRBV2
CASSRSGTSTDTQYF TRBJ2-3 TRBV5-4
CASSLGYGSNTEAFF TRBJ1-1 TRBV7-9
CASSLLGTYEQYF TRBJ2-7 TRBV27
CASSLGTLISTEAFF TRBJ1-1 TRBV7-9
CASSLERGDGKNIQYF TRBJ2-4 TRBV13
CASSLFADSTNEKLFF TRBJ1-4 TRBV7-9
CASSRTGGLNEQYF TRBJ2-7 TRBV4-1
CAWGAVILKNEQFF TRBJ2-1 TRBV30
CASSAGLADYEQYF TRBJ2-7 TRBV9
CATGGSDRWEKLFF TRBJ1-4 TRBV15
CASSHSGSNQETQYF TRBJ2-5 TRBV13
CASSFRGSNYGYTF TRBJ1-2 TRBV28
CATSGGTGAYEQYF TRBJ2-7 TRBV15
CASSEPGQGRGGELFF TRBJ2-2 TRBV25-1
CASSLRLAGQETQYF TRBJ2-5 TRBV5-4
CASSYSGLGELFF TRBJ2-2 TRBV6-6